Listed here are 15 T cell receptor beta chains from one sample, sequenced in a study of shared clonotypes between healthy human individuals. Libraries were prepared by immunoSEQ multiplex PCR; TCRdb keeps only in-frame clonotypes and omits some of them. The sample has approximately 2,000,000 clones; roughly 90% are singletons. The sample taken for sequencing was naive CD4+ T cells from PBMCs. Described subset: CD45RA+ positively selected. The receptors originated from a man between 18 and 35 years old in good health. Some clones in this sample may be carry-over from other donors' samples.

The rearrangement links TRBV27 to TRBJ1-1, with D hard to call. The CDR3 has 13 amino acids. Germline V gene lookup returns CDR1 MNHEY and CDR2 SMNVEV (reference sequence). Deletions cut 3 bases from V and 4 bases from J, with 9 bases between. CDR3 nucleotides: TGTGCCAGCAGTTTTGGTGGAGGCACTGAAGCTTTCTTT. The encoded protein is CASSFGGGTEAFF.

The V call is TRBV5-1, the J call TRBJ2-1; TRBD2 agrees at 13 bases. The CDR3 is made up of 17 amino acids. Germline CDR1 and CDR2: SGHRS and YFSETQ. V was clipped by 0 bases and J by 7 bases; unmatched bases: 7. The CDR3: CASSLGPTSGRGNEQFF. CDR3 bases: TGCGCCAGCAGCTTGGGCCCAACTAGCGGGAGGGGTAATGAGCAGTTCTTC.

As regards this clone: Within the sample, other DNA sequences also encode this same CDR3. V and J are TRBV18 and TRBJ2-3; TRBD1 aligns across 7 bases. Germline trimming cut 3 bases from V and 3 bases from J; bases unmatched to any gene: 6. The CDR3 loop spans 15 amino acids. Germline assignment: CDR1 KGHSH and CDR2 LQKENI. The CDR3 DNA follows: TGTGCCAGCTCACCCTTGACAGGGTTGACAGATACGCAGTATTTT. Protein: CASSPLTGLTDTQYF.

The rearrangement joins TRBV21-1 to TRBJ2-3; the table's D call TRBD2 went unverified against the DNA. TRBV21-1 is an annotated pseudogene. The CDR3 covers 17 residues. In nucleotides, the CDR3 is TGTGCCAGCAGCAAATTCCGGCTAGCGGGAGACACAGATACGCAGTATTTT. It encodes CASSKFRLAGDTDTQYF.

V usage is TRBV6-1 and J usage is TRBJ2-7; D not resolved. The V end was cut by 2 bases, the J end by 3 bases, with 17 bases between. The CDR3 is 16 residues long. Germline V gene data show CDR1 as MNHNS and CDR2 as SASEGT. The CDR3 spells CASSEITGFGIYEQYF. The CDR3 bases are TGTGCCAGCAGTGAAATTACCGGGTTCGGTATCTACGAGCAGTACTTC.

This chain links TRBV7-2 with TRBJ2-5; D is unresolved. Germline lookup yields CDR1 SGHTA and CDR2 FQGNSA. The ends were cut back, 1 base at V and 8 bases at J, with 20 bases in the middle. The CDR3 is 16 amino acids. CDR3 sequence (DNA): TGTGCCAGCAGCTTAGGTCTCGGTCGGCCTGGGTCCACCCAGTACTTC. This sequence encodes CASSLGLGRPGSTQYF.

V is TRBV11-2 and J is TRBJ2-7; a weak D match, TRBD2 (5 bases). V lost 6 bases, J lost 3 bases, and 18 bases lay in between. The CDR3 is made up of 15 amino acids. Germline V gene data show CDR1 as SGHAT and CDR2 as FQNNGV. The chain's CDR3 is CASRTIRGVGYEQYF. In DNA form, the CDR3 reads TGTGCCAGCAGGACGATTCGGGGAGTTGGCTACGAGCAGTACTTC.

The chain has TRBV19 and TRBJ2-3, with 9 bases identical to TRBD1. The germline V gene encodes CDR1 LNHDA and CDR2 SQIVND (reference sequence). V lost 7 bases, J lost 2 bases, and 7 bases stayed unmatched. This CDR3 has 15 amino acids. The CDR3 region is CASKEGQGSTDTQYF. The CDR3 nucleotides read TGTGCCAGTAAGGAGGGACAGGGTTCCACAGATACGCAGTATTTT.

This chain uses TRBV7-2 with TRBJ1-1; 7 bases line up with TRBD1. This CDR3 has 13 residues. Trimming removed 4 bases from V and 8 bases from J; junction bases left unmatched: 7. Germline V gene data show CDR1 as SGHTA and CDR2 as FQGNSA. CDR3 bases: TGTGCCAGCAGCTCTCCAGGGGGTCCCGAAGCTTTCTTT. Translated, it gives CASSSPGGPEAFF. Looking up the rest from reference TRBV7-2 and TRBJ1-1 gives the full variable domain: GAGVSQSPSNKVTEKGKDVELRCDPISGHTALYWYRQSLGQGLEFLIYFQGNSAPDKSGLPSDRFSAERTGGSVSTLTIQRTQQEDSAVYLCASSSPGGPEAFFGQGTRLTVV.

V and J are TRBV5-6 and TRBJ1-5; D remains unclear. The CDR3 extends over 14 amino acids. Trimming shortened V by 0 bases and J by 3 bases, and 7 bases separated the two germline ends. The germline CDR1 and CDR2 sequences are SGHDT and YYEEEE. Here the CDR3 DNA reads TGTGCCAGCAGCTTGGGACCGGTCAATCAGCCCCAGCATTTT. Translated, it gives CASSLGPVNQPQHF.

Only one count was recorded for this clone. This chain joins TRBV28 and TRBJ1-2, with D maybe TRBD1 (5 bases). V lost 3 bases to trimming and J lost 4 bases, with 15 bases between them. Germline lookup yields CDR1 MDHEN and CDR2 SYDVKM. There are 15 residues in the CDR3. CDR3 bases: TGTGCCAGCAGTTTTATCTCCGACAGTCTCTATGGCTACACCTTC. It codes for CASSFISDSLYGYTF.

The chain recombines TRBV11-3 with TRBJ2-6; D remains unclear. In germline, CDR1 is SGHNT, CDR2 YENEEA. Trimming removed 1 base at V and 0 bases at J, with 13 bases between. The CDR3 has 18 amino acids. CDR3 protein: CASSLGPGSSSGANVLTF. CDR3 coding DNA: TGTGCCAGCAGCTTAGGTCCGGGCTCATCCTCTGGGGCCAACGTCCTGACTTTC.

The chain employs TRBV28 and TRBJ2-1; 8 nucleotides line up with TRBD2. V trimming: 8 bases; J trimming: 9 bases; junction bases outside the gene matches: 12. The germline V gene has CDR1 MDHEN and CDR2 SYDVKM. The CDR3 totals 14 residues. The CDR3 nucleotides are TGTGCCAGCGGACGAGTAGCGGGAACCGGTGAGCAGTTCTTC. Its translation is CASGRVAGTGEQFF.

The chain links TRBV6-5 to TRBJ2-7; the D gene is possibly TRBD2 (5 bases). Germline CDR1 is MNHEY and CDR2 is SVGAGI. Trimming cost V 6 bases and J 4 bases, with 13 bases left between them. The CDR3 loop spans 13 amino acids. CDR3 residues: CASRQITGYEQYF. For the CDR3, the DNA is TGTGCCAGCAGGCAAATAACGGGGTACGAGCAGTACTTC.

In the case of this clone: A much larger clone is a single base away; this may be a read error. Other DNA sequences from this sample encode an identical CDR3 as well. V is TRBV7-3 and J is TRBJ2-5, with D unresolved. Trimming removed 2 bases from V and 2 bases from J, with 6 bases in between. The CDR3 is 13 amino acids. Germline V gene lookup returns CDR1 SGHTA and CDR2 FQGTGA. DNA for the CDR3: TGTGCCAGCAGCTTAGATAGACAAGAGACCCAGTACTTC. This sequence encodes CASSLDRQETQYF.